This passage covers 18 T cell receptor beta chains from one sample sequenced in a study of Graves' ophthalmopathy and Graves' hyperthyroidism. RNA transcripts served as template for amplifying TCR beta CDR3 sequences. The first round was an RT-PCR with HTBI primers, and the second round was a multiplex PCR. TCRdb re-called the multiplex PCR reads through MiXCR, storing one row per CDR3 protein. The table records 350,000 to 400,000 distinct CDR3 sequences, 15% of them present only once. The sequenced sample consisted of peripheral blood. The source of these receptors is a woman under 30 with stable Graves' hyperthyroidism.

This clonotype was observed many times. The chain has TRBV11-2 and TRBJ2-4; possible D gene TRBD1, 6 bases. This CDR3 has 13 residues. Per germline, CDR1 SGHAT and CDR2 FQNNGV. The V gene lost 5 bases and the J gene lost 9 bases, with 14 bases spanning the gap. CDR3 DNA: TGTGCCAGCAGCCCTGGGGGCCTCTTCATTCAGTACTTC. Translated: CASSPGGLFIQYF.

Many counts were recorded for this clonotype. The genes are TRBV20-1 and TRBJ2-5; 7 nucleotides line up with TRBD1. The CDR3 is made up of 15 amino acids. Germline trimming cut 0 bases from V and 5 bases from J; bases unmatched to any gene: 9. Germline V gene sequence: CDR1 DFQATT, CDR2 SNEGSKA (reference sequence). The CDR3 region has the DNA TGCAGTGCTAGAGACGAAGGGGGCCGCCGGGAGACCCAGTACTTC. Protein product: CSARDEGGRRETQYF.

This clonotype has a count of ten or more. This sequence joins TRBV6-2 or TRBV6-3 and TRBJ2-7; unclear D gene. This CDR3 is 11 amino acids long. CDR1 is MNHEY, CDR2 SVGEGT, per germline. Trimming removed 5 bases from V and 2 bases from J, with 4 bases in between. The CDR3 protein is CASSTTYEQYF. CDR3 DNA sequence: TGTGCCAGCAGTACGACCTACGAGCAGTACTTC.

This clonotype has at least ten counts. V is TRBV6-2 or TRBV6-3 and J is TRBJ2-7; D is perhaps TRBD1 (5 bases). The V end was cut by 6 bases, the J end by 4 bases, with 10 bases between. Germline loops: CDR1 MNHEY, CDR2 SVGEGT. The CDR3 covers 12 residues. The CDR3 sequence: CASSQTGYEQYF. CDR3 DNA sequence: TGTGCCAGCAGCCAAACAGGTTACGAGCAGTACTTC.

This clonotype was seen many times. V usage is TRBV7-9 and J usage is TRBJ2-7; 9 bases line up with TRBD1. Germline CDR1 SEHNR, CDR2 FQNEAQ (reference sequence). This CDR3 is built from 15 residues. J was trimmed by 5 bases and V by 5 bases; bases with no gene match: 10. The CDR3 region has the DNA TGTGCCAGCAGCCTCAACAGGGGGCGAACAGACGAGCAGTACTTC. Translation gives CASSLNRGRTDEQYF. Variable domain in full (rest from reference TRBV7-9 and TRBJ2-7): DTGVSQNPRHKITKRGQNVTFRCDPISEHNRLYWYRQTLGQGPEFLTYFQNEAQLEKSRLLSDRFSAERPKGSFSTLEIQRTEQGDSAMYLCASSLNRGRTDEQYFGPGTRLTVT.

The CDR3 coding sequence is TGTGCCAGCACCCCTGCAATTACCTCTAACTATGGCTACACCTTC. Protein: CASTPAITSNYGYTF. The J gene is TRBJ1-2, the V gene TRBV9; D uncertain. Trimming took off 6 bases at V and 0 bases at J, with 15 bases between the two ends. The CDR3 loop spans 15 amino acids. Germline CDR1 SGDLS, CDR2 YYNGEE.

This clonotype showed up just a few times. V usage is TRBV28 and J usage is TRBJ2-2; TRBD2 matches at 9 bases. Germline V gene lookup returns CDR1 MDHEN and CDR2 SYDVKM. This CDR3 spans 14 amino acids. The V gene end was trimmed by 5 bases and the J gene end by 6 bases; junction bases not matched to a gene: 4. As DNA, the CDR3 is TGTGCCAGCAGTCGGACTAGCGCATCCGGGGAGCTGTTTTTT. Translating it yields CASSRTSASGELFF.

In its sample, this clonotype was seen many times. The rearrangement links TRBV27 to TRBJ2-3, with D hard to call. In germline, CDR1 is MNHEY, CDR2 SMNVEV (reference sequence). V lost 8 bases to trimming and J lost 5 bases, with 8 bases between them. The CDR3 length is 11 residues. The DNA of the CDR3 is TGTGCCAGCGGGATACTAGATACGCAGTATTTT. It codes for CASGILDTQYF.

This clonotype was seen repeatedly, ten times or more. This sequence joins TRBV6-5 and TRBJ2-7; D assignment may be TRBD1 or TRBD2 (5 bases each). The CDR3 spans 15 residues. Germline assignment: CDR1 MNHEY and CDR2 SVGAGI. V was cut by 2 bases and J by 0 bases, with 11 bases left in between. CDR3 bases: TGTGCCAGCAGTTACACGGCGAGGGGCTCCTACGAGCAGTACTTC. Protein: CASSYTARGSYEQYF.

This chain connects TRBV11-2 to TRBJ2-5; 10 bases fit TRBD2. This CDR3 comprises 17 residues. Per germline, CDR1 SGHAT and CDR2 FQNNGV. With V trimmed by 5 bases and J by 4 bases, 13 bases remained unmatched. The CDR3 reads CASSIRVLAGVGETQYF. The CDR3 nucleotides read TGTGCCAGCAGCATCCGGGTGCTAGCGGGGGTAGGAGAGACCCAGTACTTC.

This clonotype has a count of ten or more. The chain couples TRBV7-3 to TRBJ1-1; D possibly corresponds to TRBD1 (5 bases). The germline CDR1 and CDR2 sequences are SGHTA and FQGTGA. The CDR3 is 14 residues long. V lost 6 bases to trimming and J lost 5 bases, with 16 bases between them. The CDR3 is CASRLGGESTEAFF. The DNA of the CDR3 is TGTGCCAGCAGGTTGGGAGGGGAATCGACTGAAGCTTTCTTT.

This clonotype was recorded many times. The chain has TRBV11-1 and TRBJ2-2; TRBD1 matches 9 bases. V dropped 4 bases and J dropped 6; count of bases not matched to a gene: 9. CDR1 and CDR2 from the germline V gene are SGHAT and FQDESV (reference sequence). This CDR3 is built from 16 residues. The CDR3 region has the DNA TGTGCCAGCAGCTGGGCCGGGGGACAGGGATCCGGGGAGCTGTTTTTT. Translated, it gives CASSWAGGQGSGELFF.

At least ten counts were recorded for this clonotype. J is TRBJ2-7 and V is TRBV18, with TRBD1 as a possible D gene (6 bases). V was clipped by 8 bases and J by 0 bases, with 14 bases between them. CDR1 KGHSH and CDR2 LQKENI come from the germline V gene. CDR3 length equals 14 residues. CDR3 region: CASSPGTSSYEQYF. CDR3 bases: TGTGCCAGCAGCCCGGGGACAAGCTCCTACGAGCAGTACTTC.

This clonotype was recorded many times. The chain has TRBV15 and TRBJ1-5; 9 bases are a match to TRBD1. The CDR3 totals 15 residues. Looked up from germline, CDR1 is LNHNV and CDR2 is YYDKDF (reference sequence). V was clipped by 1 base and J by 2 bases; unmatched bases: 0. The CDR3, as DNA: TGTGCCACCAGCAGAGGGACAGGGGGCAATCAGCCCCAGCATTTT. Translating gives CATSRGTGGNQPQHF.

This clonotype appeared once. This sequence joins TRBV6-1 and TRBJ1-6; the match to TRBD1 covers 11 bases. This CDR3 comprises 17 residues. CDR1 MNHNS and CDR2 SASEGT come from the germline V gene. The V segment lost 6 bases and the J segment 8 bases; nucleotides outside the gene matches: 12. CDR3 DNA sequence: TGTGCCAGCAGGGGTCCCGGACAGGGGGCACAGGATTCACCCCTCCACTTT. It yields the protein CASRGPGQGAQDSPLHF.

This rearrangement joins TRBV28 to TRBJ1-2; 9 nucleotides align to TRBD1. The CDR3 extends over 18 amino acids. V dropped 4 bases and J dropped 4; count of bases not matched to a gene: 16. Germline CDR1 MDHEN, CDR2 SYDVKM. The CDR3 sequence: CASSSRTGQGSVSYGYTF. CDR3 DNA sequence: TGTGCCAGCAGTTCCCGAACAGGACAGGGGAGTGTTTCCTATGGCTACACCTTC.

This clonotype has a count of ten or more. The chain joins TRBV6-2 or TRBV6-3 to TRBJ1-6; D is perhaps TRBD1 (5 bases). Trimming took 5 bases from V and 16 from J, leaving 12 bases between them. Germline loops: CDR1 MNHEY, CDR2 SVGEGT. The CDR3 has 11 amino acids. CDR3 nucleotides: TGTGCCAGCAGTCGTGACAGCGCTCTCCACTTT. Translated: CASSRDSALHF.

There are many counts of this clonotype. The CDR3 region has the DNA TGTGCCAGCAGTTTGTGGGGGCTAGCCAAAAACATTCAGTACTTC. This sequence encodes CASSLWGLAKNIQYF. The V and J genes are TRBV12-3 or TRBV12-4 and TRBJ2-4, with D possibly matching TRBD1 (6 bases). The CDR3 is 15 residues long. V shed 3 bases and J shed 0 bases, with 9 bases lying between them.